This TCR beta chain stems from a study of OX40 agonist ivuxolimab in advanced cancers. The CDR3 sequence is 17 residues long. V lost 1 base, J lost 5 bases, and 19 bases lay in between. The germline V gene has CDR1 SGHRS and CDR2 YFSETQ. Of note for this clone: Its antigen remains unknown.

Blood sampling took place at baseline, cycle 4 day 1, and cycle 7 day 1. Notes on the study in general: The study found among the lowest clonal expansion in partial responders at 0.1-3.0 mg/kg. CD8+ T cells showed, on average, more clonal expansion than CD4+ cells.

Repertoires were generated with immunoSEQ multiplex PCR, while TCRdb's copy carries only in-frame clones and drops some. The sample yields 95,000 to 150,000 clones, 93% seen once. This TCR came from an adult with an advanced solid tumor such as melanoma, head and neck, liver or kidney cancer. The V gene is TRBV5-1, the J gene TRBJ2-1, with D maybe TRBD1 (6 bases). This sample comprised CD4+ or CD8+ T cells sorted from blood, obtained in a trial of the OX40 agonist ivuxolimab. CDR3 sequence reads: CASSLTYQLGQNNEQFF. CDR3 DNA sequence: TGCGCCAGCAGCTTGACCTACCAATTAGGACAGAACAATGAGCAGTTCTTC.